This T cell receptor (beta chain) was identified during a study of beta chain features in type 1 diabetes. In the study overall: The study found patients and healthy donors alike in age, gender and cell yields. The study, taken as a whole, reports: Fewer insertions but more deletions were seen at VDJ junctions in type 1 diabetes patients. cDNA-based sequencing might over-represent cells highly expressing TCR. TCRB CDR3s from Type 1 diabetes patients were moderately but significantly shorter in all four CD4+ subsets.

Trimming at V came to 7 bases and at J to 1 base, leaving 4 bases not matched to a gene. The length of the CDR3 is 14 residues. CDR1 is MGHDK, CDR2 SYGVNS, per germline. The authors reverse transcribed all of the isolated RNA, so sequencing captured expressed TCRB transcripts. Generated by immunoSEQ multiplex PCR, the TCRdb table keeps only in-frame clones and is missing some. Of approximately 170,000 clones in the sample, more than 60% were seen once. Comment on this clone: Its antigen is unidentified.

This rearrangement joins TRBV25-1 to TRBJ2-3; 8 nucleotides match TRBD2. The clonotype was recovered from a man in his thirties or forties with type 1 diabetes. Source material: naive CD4+ T cells from blood. CDR3 coding DNA: TGTGCCAGCATGGATAGCGGGGGCACAGATACGCAGTATTTT. It is translated as CASMDSGGTDTQYF.